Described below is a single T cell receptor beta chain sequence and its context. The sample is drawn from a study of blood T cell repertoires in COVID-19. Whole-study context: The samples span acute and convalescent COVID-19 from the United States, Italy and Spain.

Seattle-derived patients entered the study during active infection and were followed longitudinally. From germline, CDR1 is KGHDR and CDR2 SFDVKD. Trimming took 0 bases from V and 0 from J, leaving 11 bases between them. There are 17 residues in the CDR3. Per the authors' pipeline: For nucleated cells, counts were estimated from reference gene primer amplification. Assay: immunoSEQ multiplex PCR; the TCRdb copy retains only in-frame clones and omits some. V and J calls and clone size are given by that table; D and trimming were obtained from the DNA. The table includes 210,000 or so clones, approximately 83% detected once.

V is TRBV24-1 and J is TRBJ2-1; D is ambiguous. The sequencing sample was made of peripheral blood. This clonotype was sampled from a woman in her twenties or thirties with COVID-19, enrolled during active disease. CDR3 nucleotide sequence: TGTGCCACCAGTGATTTGTCTGACTCTAGCTCCTACAATGAGCAGTTCTTC. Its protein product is CATSDLSDSSSYNEQFF.